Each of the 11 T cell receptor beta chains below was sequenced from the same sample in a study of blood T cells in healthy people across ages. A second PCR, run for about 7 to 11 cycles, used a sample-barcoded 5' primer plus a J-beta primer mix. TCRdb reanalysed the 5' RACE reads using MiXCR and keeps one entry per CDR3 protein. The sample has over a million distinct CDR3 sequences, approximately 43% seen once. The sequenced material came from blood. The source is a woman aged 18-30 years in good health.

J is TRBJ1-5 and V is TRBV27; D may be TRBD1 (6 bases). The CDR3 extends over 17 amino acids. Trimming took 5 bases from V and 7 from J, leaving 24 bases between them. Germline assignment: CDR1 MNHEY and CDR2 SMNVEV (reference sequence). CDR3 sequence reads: CASSPSPWTENGQPQHF. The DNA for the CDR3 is TGTGCCAGCAGTCCCTCCCCCTGGACAGAGAATGGCCAGCCCCAGCATTTT.

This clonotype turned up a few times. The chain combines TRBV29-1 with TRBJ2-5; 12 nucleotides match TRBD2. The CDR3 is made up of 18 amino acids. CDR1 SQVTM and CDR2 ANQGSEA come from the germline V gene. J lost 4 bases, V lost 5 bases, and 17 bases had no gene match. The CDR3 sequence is CSVFLNVGGLAGGETQYF. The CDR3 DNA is TGCAGCGTTTTTTTGAATGTGGGGGGACTAGCGGGCGGAGAGACCCAGTACTTC.

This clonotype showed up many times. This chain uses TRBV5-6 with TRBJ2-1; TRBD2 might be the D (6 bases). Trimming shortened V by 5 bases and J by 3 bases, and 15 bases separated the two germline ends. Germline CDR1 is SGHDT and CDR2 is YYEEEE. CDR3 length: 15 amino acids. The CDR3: CASRRGNLFYNEQFF. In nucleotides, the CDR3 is TGTGCCAGCAGACGCGGGAATTTGTTCTACAATGAGCAGTTCTTC.

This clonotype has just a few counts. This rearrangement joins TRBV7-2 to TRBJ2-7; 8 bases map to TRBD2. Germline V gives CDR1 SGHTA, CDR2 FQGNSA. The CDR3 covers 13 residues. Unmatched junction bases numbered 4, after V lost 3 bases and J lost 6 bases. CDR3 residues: CASSFQRESEQYF. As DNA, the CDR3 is TGTGCCAGCAGCTTCCAGCGGGAGTCCGAGCAGTACTTC. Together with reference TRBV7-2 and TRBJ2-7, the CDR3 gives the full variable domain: GAGVSQSPSNKVTEKGKDVELRCDPISGHTALYWYRQSLGQGLEFLIYFQGNSAPDKSGLPSDRFSAERTGGSVSTLTIQRTQQEDSAVYLCASSFQRESEQYFGPGTRLTVT.

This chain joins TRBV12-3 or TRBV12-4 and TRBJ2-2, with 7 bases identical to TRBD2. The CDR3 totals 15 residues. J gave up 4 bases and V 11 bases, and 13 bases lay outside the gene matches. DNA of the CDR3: TGTGCCGGCCAGAGAGGGAGGGCCATCACCGGGGAGCTGTTTTTT. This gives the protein CAGQRGRAITGELFF.

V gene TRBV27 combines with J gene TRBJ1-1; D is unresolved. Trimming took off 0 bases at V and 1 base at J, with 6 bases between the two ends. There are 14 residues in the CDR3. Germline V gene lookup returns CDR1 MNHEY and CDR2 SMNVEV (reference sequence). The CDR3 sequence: CASSLSTGNTEAFF. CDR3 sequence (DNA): TGTGCCAGCAGTTTATCGACGGGGAACACTGAAGCTTTCTTT.

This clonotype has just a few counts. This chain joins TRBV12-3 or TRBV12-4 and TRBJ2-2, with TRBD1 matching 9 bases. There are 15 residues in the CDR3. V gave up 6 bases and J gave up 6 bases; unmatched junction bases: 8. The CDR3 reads CASSPQDRGAGELFF. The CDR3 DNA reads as TGTGCCAGCAGCCCACAGGACAGGGGCGCCGGGGAGCTGTTTTTT.

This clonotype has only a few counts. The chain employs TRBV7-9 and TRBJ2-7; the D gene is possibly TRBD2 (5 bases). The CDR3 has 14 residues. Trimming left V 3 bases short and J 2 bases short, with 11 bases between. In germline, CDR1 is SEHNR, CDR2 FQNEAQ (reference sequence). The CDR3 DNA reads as TGTGCCAGCAGCTTGGTAGCGACCACCTACGAGCAGTACTTC. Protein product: CASSLVATTYEQYF.

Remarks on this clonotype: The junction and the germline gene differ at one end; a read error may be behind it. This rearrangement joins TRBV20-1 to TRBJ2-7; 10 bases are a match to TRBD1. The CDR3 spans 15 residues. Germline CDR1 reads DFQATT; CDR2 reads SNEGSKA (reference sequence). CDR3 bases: TGCAATGCTAGCCCCGGACAGGGGGTCTCCTACGAGCAGTACTTC. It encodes CNASPGQGVSYEQYF.

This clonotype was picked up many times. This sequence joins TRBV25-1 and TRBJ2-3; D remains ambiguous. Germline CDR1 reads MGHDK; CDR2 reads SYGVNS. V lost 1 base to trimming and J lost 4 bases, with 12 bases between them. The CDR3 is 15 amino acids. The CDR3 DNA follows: TGTGCCAGCAGTGAATCCCGGAGCTCGGCAGATACGCAGTATTTT. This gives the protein CASSESRSSADTQYF.

The CDR3 bases are TGTGCCAGCAGCTTAGCCGAGGGTTTCTTT. It is translated as CASSLAEGFF. The chain combines TRBV7-9 with TRBJ1-1; D is uncertain. The CDR3 has 10 residues. With 0 bases removed from V and 13 bases from J, the gap between germline ends came to 6 bases. Germline CDR1 SEHNR, CDR2 FQNEAQ (reference sequence). Full variable domain (missing parts from reference TRBV7-9 and TRBJ1-1): DTGVSQNPRHKITKRGQNVTFRCDPISEHNRLYWYRQTLGQGPEFLTYFQNEAQLEKSRLLSDRFSAERPKGSFSTLEIQRTEQGDSAMYLCASSLAEGFFGQGTRLTVV.